Presented here are 15 T cell receptor beta chains from one specimen sequenced in a study of cytomegalovirus exposure and HLA in healthy donors. The PCR contained 60 Vbeta and 13 Jbeta primers. Measured with immunoSEQ multiplex PCR; TCRdb has only the in-frame clones, and not every one. The sample yields 150,000 to 200,000 clones, 84% seen once. Input material: PBMCs. These receptors were taken from a boy aged 5 to 17 in good health and CMV-seronegative.

This chain joins TRBV9 and TRBJ1-1; D perhaps matches TRBD1 (5 bases). The CDR3 loop spans 15 amino acids. CDR1 and CDR2 (germline): SGDLS, YYNGEE. V lost 8 bases and J 2 bases, leaving 19 bases between the germline ends. Here the CDR3 DNA reads TGTGCCAGTCACAGGACCCATGAAAAAAACACTGAAGCTTTCTTT. As protein: CASHRTHEKNTEAFF.

The chain employs TRBV4-1 and TRBJ1-1; possible D gene TRBD1, 6 bases. This CDR3 has 14 residues. V shed 4 bases and J shed 0 bases, with 9 bases lying between them. CDR1 and CDR2 from the germline V gene are MGHRA and YSYEKL. The CDR3 sequence is CASSRGQMNTEAFF. The CDR3 bases are TGCGCCAGCAGCCGCGGACAGATGAACACTGAAGCTTTCTTT.

The chain carries TRBV19 and TRBJ2-7; 10 positions match TRBD2. Germline V gene lookup returns CDR1 LNHDA and CDR2 SQIVND (reference sequence). The CDR3 runs 15 residues. With 5 bases clipped from V and 2 bases from J, the junction kept 6 bases outside the gene matches. This CDR3 reads CASSQGLAEAYEQYF. The CDR3, as DNA: TGTGCCAGTAGTCAAGGACTAGCGGAAGCCTACGAGCAGTACTTC.

The chain joins TRBV25-1 to TRBJ2-7; D unclear. This CDR3 has 15 residues. Germline V gives CDR1 MGHDK, CDR2 SYGVNS. V lost 2 bases, J lost 2 bases, and 13 bases lay in between. CDR3 sequence reads: CASSEADRKAYEQYF. The CDR3 region has the DNA TGTGCCAGCAGTGAAGCGGATCGGAAGGCCTACGAGCAGTACTTC.

The rearrangement links TRBV6-5 to TRBJ2-1; D gene uncertain. Per the germline V gene, CDR1 is MNHEY and CDR2 is SVGAGI. Trimming pared 0 bases from V and 2 bases from J, leaving 8 bases between. This CDR3 region has 15 residues. This CDR3 reads CASSYSPPAYNEQFF. The CDR3 nucleotides are TGTGCCAGCAGTTACTCTCCCCCAGCCTACAATGAGCAGTTCTTC.

This chain uses TRBV7-9 with TRBJ1-2; D ambiguous. The CDR3 covers 14 residues. Per the germline V gene, CDR1 is SEHNR and CDR2 is FQNEAQ (reference sequence). Trimming left V 5 bases short and J 1 base short, with 11 bases between. In DNA form, the CDR3 reads TGTGCCAGCAGCGATCCGAGGTTTAACTATGGCTACACCTTC. It yields the protein CASSDPRFNYGYTF.

To note about this clone: Relative to the germline gene, one junction end is altered; a read error may explain this. Other nucleotide sequences in the sample specify the same CDR3. The V call is TRBV11-2, the J call TRBJ1-1; TRBD1 matches 9 bases. CDR3 length equals 15 residues. From germline, CDR1 is SGHAT and CDR2 FQNNGV. CDR3 in amino acids: CASSTRDREHTEAFF. The CDR3 DNA sequence: TGTGCCAGCAGCACCCGGGACAGGGAGCACACCGAAGCTTTCTTT.

This clone was seen a few times. This chain connects TRBV5-1 to TRBJ2-4; possibly TRBD1 for D (5 bases). The germline V and J ends were trimmed by 4 bases and 0 bases, with 14 bases remaining between them. Germline V gene lookup returns CDR1 SGHRS and CDR2 YFSETQ. The CDR3 spans 16 residues. CDR3 sequence reads: CASSTGQLLAKNIQYF. CDR3 nucleotide sequence: TGCGCCAGCAGCACCGGACAACTACTAGCCAAAAACATTCAGTACTTC.

The chain carries TRBV27 and TRBJ2-1, with TRBD2 identical over 7 bases. Unmatched junction bases numbered 13, after V lost 11 bases and J lost 0 bases. The CDR3 has 16 amino acids. Germline values: CDR1 MNHEY, CDR2 SMNVEV (reference sequence). This CDR3 reads CARKPGTTSSYNEQFF. CDR3 nucleotide sequence: TGTGCCCGAAAACCAGGGACTACGAGCTCCTACAATGAGCAGTTCTTC.

This clone was detected a few times. V gene TRBV7-8 combines with J gene TRBJ1-2, with 11 nucleotides matching TRBD1. The CDR3 runs to 15 residues. With 1 base clipped from V and 5 bases from J, the junction kept 3 bases outside the gene matches. Germline V gene sequence: CDR1 SGHVS, CDR2 FQNEAQ. CDR3 coding DNA: TGTGCCAGCAGCTTAGAGAGGGACAGGGGGTATGGCTACACCTTC. Encoded protein: CASSLERDRGYGYTF.

The rearrangement uses TRBV5-6 and TRBJ2-5; no reliable D call. Germline V gene data show CDR1 as SGHDT and CDR2 as YYEEEE. This CDR3 has 11 amino acids. V lost 3 bases and J 5 bases, leaving 5 bases between the germline ends. CDR3 nucleotides: TGTGCCAGCAGCTCTCGGGAGACCCAGTACTTC. It specifies CASSSRETQYF.

The chain links TRBV25-1 to TRBJ1-2; D may be TRBD1 (6 bases). The ends were cut back, 3 bases at V and 4 bases at J, with 12 bases in the middle. CDR3 size: 14 residues. Germline CDR1 MGHDK, CDR2 SYGVNS. The CDR3 sequence: CASSEGHSTYGYTF. The CDR3 nucleotides read TGTGCCAGCAGTGAGGGACACTCAACCTATGGCTACACCTTC.

This chain connects TRBV14 to TRBJ2-7; 7 nucleotides line up with TRBD2. The CDR3 extends over 14 amino acids. Germline CDR1 reads SGHDN; CDR2 reads FVKESK. Unmatched junction bases numbered 1, after V lost 1 base and J lost 1 base. CDR3 in amino acids: CASSQAGGSYEQYF. CDR3 DNA sequence: TGTGCCAGCAGCCAAGCGGGGGGTTCCTACGAGCAGTACTTC.

The V and J genes are TRBV7-8 and TRBJ1-1; D is undetermined. The CDR3 covers 11 residues. Germline V gene data show CDR1 as SGHVS and CDR2 as FQNEAQ. V was clipped by 2 bases and J by 7 bases, with 5 bases between them. In DNA, the CDR3 is TGTGCCAGCAGCTTAACAGTTGAAGCTTTCTTT. It translates to CASSLTVEAFF.

This chain connects TRBV5-4 to TRBJ2-3, with unresolved D. This CDR3 is 12 amino acids long. Germline V gene sequence: CDR1 SGHNT, CDR2 YYREEE (reference sequence). Trimming cost V 4 bases and J 6 bases, with 9 bases left between them. CDR3 protein: CASSNLRDTQYF. DNA for the CDR3: TGTGCCAGCAGCAACTTGAGGGATACGCAGTATTTT.